This is a list of T cell receptor beta chains from one sample in a study of early T cells in non-severe SARS-CoV-2 infection. TCRdb analysed the 5' RACE reads with MiXCR anew, one entry per CDR3 protein. The table shows around 26,000 distinct CDR3 sequences, with approximately 5% occurring only once. Sequenced: whole blood. The receptor source for this set is an adult who was a healthcare worker with PCR-confirmed SARS-CoV-2 infection or an uninfected control (not recorded which). CDR3s include the opening cysteine and the closing phenylalanine or tryptophan. The D gene is left open where the match is weak. Size tells how often a clone was seen (once, few, many) or the class of an expanded clone, and some rows leave it out.

d_gene	v_gene	j_gene	abundance	CDR3nt	CDR3aa
NA	TRBV7-2	TRBJ1-4	many	TGTGCCAGCAGCTTAGAAGGGTGGAAACTGTTTTTT	CASSLEGWKLFF
TRBD1	TRBV18	TRBJ1-1	many	TGTGCCAGCTCAGGGCTGGGACAGGAAGACACTGAAGCTTTCTTT	CASSGLGQEDTEAFF
NA	TRBV12-3/TRBV12-4	TRBJ2-6	many	TGTGCCAGCAGTTTTACTATGCGCTCTGGGGCCAACGTCCTGACTTTC	CASSFTMRSGANVLTF
NA	TRBV18	TRBJ1-1	many	TGTGCCAGCTCACCAAGAGTAGGTACTGAAGCTTTCTTT	CASSPRVGTEAFF
TRBD2	TRBV7-8	TRBJ2-5	many	TGTGCCAGCAAGGCGGGGGGGCTAGGAGAGACCCAGTACTTC	CASKAGGLGETQYF
TRBD1	TRBV9	TRBJ1-2	many	TGTGCCAGCAGCGTAGCTCCAGACAGGGGATTGGTAGTAGATGGCTACACCTTC	CASSVAPDRGLVVDGYTF
NA	TRBV19	TRBJ1-5	many	TGTGCCAGTAGTATAGGACAGCATAGCAATCAGCCCCAGCATTTT	CASSIGQHSNQPQHF
NA	TRBV4-2	TRBJ1-1	NA	TGTGCCAGCAGCCAGGGGTTAAGGGGGACTGAAGCTTTCTTT	CASSQGLRGTEAFF
NA	TRBV29-1	TRBJ1-2	many	TGCAGCGCTGCTGATGACAGGATCTATGGCTACACCTTC	CSAADDRIYGYTF
NA	TRBV6-6	TRBJ2-5	many	TGTGCCAGCAGTTACTCTCCGGGGTCCGGGACCCAGTACTTC	CASSYSPGSGTQYF
TRBD2	TRBV5-1	TRBJ2-3	few	TGCGCCAGCAGCTCGAAACTAGCGGCTAGCACAGATACGCAGTATTTT	CASSSKLAASTDTQYF
TRBD1	TRBV20-1	TRBJ1-1	medium-sized	TGCAGTGCTAGTAAATTCACCGGGACAGGGGACTCGAGCACTGAAGCTTTCTTT	CSASKFTGTGDSSTEAFF
NA	TRBV5-1	TRBJ2-6	NA	TGCGCCAGCAGCTTGGTAACTCCCTCTGGGGCCAACGTCCTGACTTTC	CASSLVTPSGANVLTF
NA	TRBV7-9	TRBJ2-4	many	TGTGCCAGCACGCTAGGCAGCCAAAACATTCAGTACTTC	CASTLGSQNIQYF
NA	TRBV5-1	TRBJ1-1	many	TGCGCCAGCAGCTTAGGTTCCGGGGCCAACACTGAAGCTTTCTTT	CASSLGSGANTEAFF
TRBD2	TRBV9	TRBJ2-7	many	TGTGCCAGCAGCGTAGCCCCCGGGGGGTTGGAGCAGTACTTC	CASSVAPGGLEQYF
TRBD2	TRBV20-1	TRBJ2-1	few	TGCAGTCCCAGCGGGGCCGGGAGCTCCTACAATGAGCAGTTCTTC	CSPSGAGSSYNEQFF
TRBD2	TRBV7-8	TRBJ2-3	many	TGTGCCAGCAGCGCCAGACTAGCGGGAGGGCTAGATACGCAGTATTTT	CASSARLAGGLDTQYF
NA	TRBV7-9	TRBJ1-4	few	TGTGCCAGCAGCATGCCAGGGAAAGGGGCAACTAATGAAAAACTGTTTTTT	CASSMPGKGATNEKLFF
NA	TRBV5-5	TRBJ1-1	many	TGTGCCAGCAGCTTTATTTCGAACACTGAAGCTTTCTTT	CASSFISNTEAFF